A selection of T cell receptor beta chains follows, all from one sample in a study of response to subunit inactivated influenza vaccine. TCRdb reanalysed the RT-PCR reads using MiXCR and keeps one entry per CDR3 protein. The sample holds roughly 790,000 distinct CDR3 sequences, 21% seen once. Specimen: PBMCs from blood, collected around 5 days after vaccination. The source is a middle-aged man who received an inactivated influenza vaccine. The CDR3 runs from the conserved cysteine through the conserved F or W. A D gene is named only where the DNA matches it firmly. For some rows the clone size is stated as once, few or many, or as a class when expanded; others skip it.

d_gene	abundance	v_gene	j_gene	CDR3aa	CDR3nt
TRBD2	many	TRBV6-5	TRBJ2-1	CASSYVAGSYNEQFF	TGTGCCAGCAGTTATGTAGCGGGCTCCTACAATGAGCAGTTCTTC
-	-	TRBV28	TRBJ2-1	CASRYIRGDISYNEQFF	TGTGCCAGCAGGTACATCAGGGGCGACATTTCCTACAATGAGCAGTTCTTC
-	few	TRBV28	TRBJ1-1	CASSLFGGRATRGEAFF	TGTGCCAGCAGTTTATTTGGGGGGCGAGCAACACGGGGTGAAGCTTTCTTT
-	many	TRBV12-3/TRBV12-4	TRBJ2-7	CASSLTGILYEQYF	TGTGCCAGCAGTTTAACAGGTATTCTCTACGAGCAGTACTTC
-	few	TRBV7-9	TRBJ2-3	CASSLATAGTDTQYF	TGTGCCAGCAGCTTAGCGACGGCGGGGACAGATACGCAGTATTTT
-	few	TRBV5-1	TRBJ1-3	CASSLDIGNTIYF	TGCGCCAGCAGCTTGGACATTGGAAACACCATATATTTT
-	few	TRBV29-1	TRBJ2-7	CSVAPSPSQGQSLSEQYF	TGCAGCGTTGCTCCGTCGCCTTCACAGGGCCAATCCCTGAGCGAGCAGTACTTC
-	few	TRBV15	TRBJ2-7	CATSRDPGQGGNEQYF	TGTGCCACCAGCAGAGATCCCGGACAAGGAGGGAACGAGCAGTACTTC
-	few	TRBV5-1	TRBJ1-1	CASSLSRGGASTEAFF	TGCGCCAGCAGCTTGAGTAGAGGGGGGGCGAGTACTGAAGCTTTCTTT
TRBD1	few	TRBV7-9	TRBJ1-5	CASSLVGTDRSNQPQHF	TGTGCCAGCAGCTTAGTCGGGACAGACAGAAGCAATCAGCCCCAGCATTTT
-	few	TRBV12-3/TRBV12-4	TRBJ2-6	CASSLRGAWANVLTF	TGTGCCAGCAGTTTACGGGGGGCTTGGGCCAACGTCCTGACTTTC
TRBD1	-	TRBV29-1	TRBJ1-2	CSVEEGTAQDTF	TGCAGCGTTGAAGAAGGGACAGCCCAGGACACCTTC
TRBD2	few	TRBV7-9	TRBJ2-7	CASSSLAGVSYEQYF	TGTGCCAGCAGCTCCCTAGCGGGAGTCAGTTACGAGCAGTACTTC
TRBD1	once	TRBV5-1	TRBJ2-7	CASSSGPGQASYEQYF	TGCGCCAGCAGCTCGGGACCGGGACAGGCGTCCTACGAGCAGTACTTC
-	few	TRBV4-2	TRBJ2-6	CASSPTRAPLSGANVLTF	TGTGCCAGCAGCCCCACTAGGGCCCCTTTATCTGGGGCCAACGTCCTGACTTTC
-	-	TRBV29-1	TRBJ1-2	CSVGGRVNYGYTF	TGCAGCGTTGGAGGCAGGGTTAACTATGGCTACACCTTC
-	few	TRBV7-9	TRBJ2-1	CASSLYRDEQFF	TGTGCCAGCAGCTTATATCGTGATGAGCAGTTCTTC
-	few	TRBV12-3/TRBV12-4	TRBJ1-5	CASRWTVNQPQHF	TGTGCCAGCAGGTGGACAGTAAATCAGCCCCAGCATTTT
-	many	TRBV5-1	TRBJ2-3	CASSSPDSTDTQYF	TGCGCCAGCAGTTCACCGGACTCAACAGATACGCAGTATTTT
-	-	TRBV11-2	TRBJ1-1	CASSLERRAEAFF	TGTGCCAGCAGCTTAGAACGTAGGGCTGAAGCTTTCTTT
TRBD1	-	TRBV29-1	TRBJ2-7	CSATTGASYEQYF	TGCAGCGCTACCACAGGGGCCAGCTACGAGCAGTACTTC
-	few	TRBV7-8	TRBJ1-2	CASSLARAANGYTF	TGTGCCAGCAGCTTAGCGCGGGCAGCGAATGGCTACACCTTC
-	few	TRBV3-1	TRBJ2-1	CASSRAPVEQFF	TGTGCCAGCAGCCGAGCCCCCGTTGAGCAGTTCTTC
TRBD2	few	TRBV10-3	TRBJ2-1	CAISESTLAGLNEQFF	TGTGCCATCAGTGAGTCGACACTAGCGGGACTCAATGAGCAGTTCTTC
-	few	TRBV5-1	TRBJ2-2	CASSSLGYNGELFF	TGCGCCAGCAGCTCTTTGGGCTACAACGGGGAGCTGTTTTTT
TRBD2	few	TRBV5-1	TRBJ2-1	CASSLAGEGSLNEQFF	TGCGCCAGCAGCTTGGCCGGGGAGGGTTCGTTGAATGAGCAGTTCTTC
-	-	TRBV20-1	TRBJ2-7	CSARVTGRINEQYF	TGCAGTGCTAGAGTAACAGGGAGAATCAACGAGCAGTACTTC
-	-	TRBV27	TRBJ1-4	CASSTGLTTNEKLFF	TGTGCCAGCAGTACAGGGTTAACAACTAATGAAAAACTGTTTTTT
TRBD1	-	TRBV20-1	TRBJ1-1	CSARTGAWNTEAFF	TGCAGTGCGCGGACAGGGGCTTGGAACACTGAAGCTTTCTTT
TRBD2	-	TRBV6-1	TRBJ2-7	CASREAGGYEQYF	TGTGCCAGCAGAGAAGCGGGGGGATACGAGCAGTACTTC
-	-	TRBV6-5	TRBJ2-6	CASSYSGFGANVLTF	TGTGCCAGCAGTTATTCAGGGTTCGGGGCCAACGTCCTGACTTTC
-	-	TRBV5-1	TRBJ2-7	CASSAGANPAYEQYF	TGCGCCAGCAGCGCCGGGGCGAACCCCGCCTACGAGCAGTACTTC
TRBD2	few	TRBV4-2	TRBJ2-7	CASSQAGLADYEQYF	TGTGCCAGCAGCCAAGCCGGACTAGCGGATTACGAGCAGTACTTC
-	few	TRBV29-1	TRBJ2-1	CSVYFRYNEQFF	TGCAGCGTTTATTTCAGGTACAATGAGCAGTTCTTC
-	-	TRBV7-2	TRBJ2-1	CASSFLGSGRKQFF	TGTGCCAGCAGCTTTCTGGGGAGCGGACGAAAGCAGTTCTTC
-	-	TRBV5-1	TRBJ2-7	CASKSDGLYEQYF	TGCGCCAGCAAGAGTGACGGCCTCTACGAGCAGTACTTC
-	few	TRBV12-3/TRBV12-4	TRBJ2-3	CASSPMGGAADTQYF	TGTGCCAGCAGCCCAATGGGGGGGGCGGCAGATACGCAGTATTTT
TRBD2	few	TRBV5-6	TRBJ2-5	CASSYGLAGMETQYF	TGTGCCAGCAGCTACGGACTAGCGGGTATGGAGACCCAGTACTTC
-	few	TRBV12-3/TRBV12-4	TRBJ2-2	CASSFYRQRATGELFF	TGTGCCAGCAGTTTTTATCGGCAGAGAGCAACCGGGGAGCTGTTTTTT
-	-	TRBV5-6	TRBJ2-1	CASSLTVDSYNEQFF	TGTGCCAGCAGCTTGACAGTCGACTCCTACAATGAGCAGTTCTTC